The rows below give T cell receptor beta chains drawn from one sample of a study of blood T cells in healthy people across ages. One entry per CDR3 protein results from TCRdb running MiXCR on the 5' RACE reads. The sample has around 1,500,000 distinct CDR3 sequences, around two fifths seen once. Sequencing used blood. These receptor sequences come from a woman in her late teens or twenties in good health. Each CDR3 is given with its conserved first and last residue. A D gene is named only where the DNA matches it firmly. A row's size may be missing; if present it is once, few, many or a size class.

v_call,clone_size,d_call,j_call,cdr3_nt,cdr3_aa
TRBV29-1,many,TRBD1,TRBJ1-2,TGCAGCGTTGAAGTCCGGGACAGGAGGGGTGGCTACACCTTC,CSVEVRDRRGGYTF
TRBV6-1,few,NA,TRBJ2-7,TGTGCCAGCAGTGAACTGGGGGCGAGCGAGCAGTACTTC,CASSELGASEQYF
TRBV29-1,few,NA,TRBJ2-3,TGCAGCGTTGAAGATCGGAAAGGCCCCGCAGATACGCAGTATTTT,CSVEDRKGPADTQYF
TRBV20-1,NA,TRBD2,TRBJ2-3,TGCAGTGCCGTGCTAGCGGGAGGGACAGATACGCAGTATTTT,CSAVLAGGTDTQYF
TRBV6-5,NA,NA,TRBJ1-5,TGTGCCAGCAGTTGGGCAAGGGACAATCAGCCCCAGCATTTT,CASSWARDNQPQHF
TRBV21-1,NA,NA,TRBJ2-1,TGTGCCAGCAGCCGCCGTCCCTTAGGTGAGCAGTTCTTC,CASSRRPLGEQFF
TRBV29-1,NA,TRBD1,TRBJ2-3,TGCAGCGCTACAGGGGGTCTGGGCCTTTCCCCAGATACGCAGTATTTT,CSATGGLGLSPDTQYF
TRBV6-6,NA,TRBD1,TRBJ2-7,TGTGCCAGCAGTGGGGACAGGGTGGGGTCAACCACCTACGAGCAGTACTTC,CASSGDRVGSTTYEQYF
TRBV2,many,TRBD2,TRBJ2-7,TGTGCCAGCAGTGAACTAGCGGGATACTCCGATCTTTACAATGAGCAGTACTTC,CASSELAGYSDLYNEQYF
TRBV11-2,NA,NA,TRBJ2-1,TGTGCCAGCAGCTTAGAAATAGCCCCGACCCACAATGAGCAGTTCTTC,CASSLEIAPTHNEQFF
TRBV6-1,NA,NA,TRBJ2-6,TGTGCCAGCAGTGCAGGGACTGGGGCCAACGTCCTGACTTTC,CASSAGTGANVLTF
TRBV7-2,NA,NA,TRBJ2-1,TGTGCCAGCAGGGGGTTCTCCTACAATGAGCAGTTCTTC,CASRGFSYNEQFF
TRBV9,NA,NA,TRBJ2-1,TGTGCCAGCAGCGTAGTAGGGGGGCCGGTGAATGAGCAGTTCTTC,CASSVVGGPVNEQFF
TRBV5-1,NA,NA,TRBJ2-3,TGCGCCAGCAGTCTTGAGAGGACGACTAGCACAGATACGCAGTATTTT,CASSLERTTSTDTQYF
TRBV5-1,few,NA,TRBJ2-3,TGCGCCAGCAGCTTGAAGGAGGGGGGACACAATGAGCAGTATTTT,CASSLKEGGHNEQYF
TRBV20-1,NA,NA,TRBJ1-1,TGCAGTGCTAGAGCGTCGGGGCCTCTCAGGGGCACTGAAGCTTTCTTT,CSARASGPLRGTEAFF
TRBV27,NA,NA,TRBJ1-1,TGTGCCAGCAGTTTATCAGTCGGACTGGCGACTGAAGCTTTCTTT,CASSLSVGLATEAFF
TRBV7-9,few,NA,TRBJ2-2,TGTGCCAGCACCATAGCGGCCCCCTTGGGGACCGGGGAGCTGTTTTTT,CASTIAAPLGTGELFF